Presented here are 12 T cell receptor beta chains from one specimen sequenced in a study of cytomegalovirus exposure and HLA in healthy donors. With 60 Vbeta and 13 Jbeta primers, the PCR was carried out. Clones were sequenced by immunoSEQ multiplex PCR, and TCRdb holds only the in-frame ones, with some missing. The sample consists of around 160,000 clones, 65% to 85% of them appearing once. Sample: PBMCs. These receptors were taken from a woman aged 40 to 49 in good health and CMV-seropositive.

The gene calls are TRBV6-1 and TRBJ2-7; 9 bases line up with TRBD2. V shed 6 bases, J shed 1 base, and the junction held 4 bases outside the gene matches. The CDR3 contains 14 residues. CDR1 is MNHNS and CDR2 is SASEGT in the germline V gene. In DNA form, the CDR3 reads TGTGCCAGCAGGAGACTAGCGGTTTCCTACGAGCAGTACTTC. Amino acids: CASRRLAVSYEQYF.

This clone came up once. The chain employs TRBV7-2 and TRBJ2-7; the match to TRBD2 covers 13 bases. Germline V CDR1 and CDR2: SGHTA, FQGNSA. This CDR3 spans 16 amino acids. Germline trimming cut 5 bases from V and 9 bases from J; bases unmatched to any gene: 13. Here the CDR3 DNA reads TGTGCCAGCAGCAAGACTAGCGGGGGGCATCCGTTGGGGCAGTACTTC. Protein: CASSKTSGGHPLGQYF. The whole variable domain, filled in from reference TRBV7-2 and TRBJ2-7, reads GAGVSQSPSNKVTEKGKDVELRCDPISGHTALYWYRQSLGQGLEFLIYFQGNSAPDKSGLPSDRFSAERTGGSVSTLTIQRTQQEDSAVYLCASSKTSGGHPLGQYFGPGTRLTVT.

The chain combines TRBV19 with TRBJ2-1; TRBD1 agrees at 9 bases. CDR3 length: 15 amino acids. Germline CDR1 is LNHDA and CDR2 is SQIVND (reference sequence). V was clipped by 7 bases and J by 4 bases; unmatched bases: 8. Here the CDR3 reads CASNSGQGIYNEQFF. CDR3 sequence (DNA): TGTGCCAGTAACTCGGGACAGGGAATATACAATGAGCAGTTCTTC. The full variable domain, in which reference TRBV19 and TRBJ2-1 provide the parts outside the CDR3, is DGGITQSPKYLFRKEGQNVTLSCEQNLNHDAMYWYRQDPGQGLRLIYYSQIVNDFQKGDIAEGYSVSREKKESFPLTVTSAQKNPTAFYLCASNSGQGIYNEQFFGPGTRLTVL.

This chain uses TRBV5-6 with TRBJ1-2; 7 nucleotides line up with TRBD1. This CDR3 is 14 amino acids long. CDR1 is SGHDT and CDR2 is YYEEEE in the germline V gene. J was trimmed by 4 bases and V by 5 bases; bases with no gene match: 8. DNA for the CDR3: TGTGCCAGCAGGAAAAAGGGGGCCGTCTATGGCTACACCTTC. It codes for CASRKKGAVYGYTF. Looking up the rest from reference TRBV5-6 and TRBJ1-2 gives the full variable domain: DAGVTQSPTHLIKTRGQQVTLRCSPKSGHDTVSWYQQALGQGPQFIFQYYEEEERQRGNFPDRFSGHQFPNYSSELNVNALLLGDSALYLCASRKKGAVYGYTFGSGTRLTVV.

The table lists this clone with a count of one. This chain connects TRBV19 to TRBJ1-6; TRBD1 is a possible D gene (5 bases). This CDR3 region has 14 residues. V was trimmed by 4 bases and J by 2 bases, leaving 6 bases between them. The germline gives CDR1 LNHDA, CDR2 SQIVND (reference sequence). CDR3 in amino acids: CASSRGAYNSPLHF. CDR3 in DNA: TGTGCCAGTAGTAGGGGGGCCTATAATTCACCCCTCCACTTT.

The rearrangement joins TRBV7-9 to TRBJ2-7; D call uncertain. CDR1 and CDR2 from the germline V gene are SEHNR and FQNEAQ (reference sequence). The CDR3 consists of 13 residues. V shed 6 bases and J shed 0 bases, with 9 bases lying between them. Here the CDR3 DNA reads TGTGCCAGCAGATCCCCGAGCTCCTACGAGCAGTACTTC. This codes for CASRSPSSYEQYF.

The J gene is TRBJ2-3, the V gene TRBV5-1, with TRBD1 as a possible D gene (6 bases). CDR1 is SGHRS and CDR2 is YFSETQ in the germline V gene. This CDR3 has 17 residues. Trimming pared 0 bases from V and 3 bases from J, leaving 17 bases between. CDR3: CASSLVGAVRGTDTQYF. In nucleotides, the CDR3 is TGCGCCAGCAGCTTGGTTGGGGCGGTGAGGGGGACAGATACGCAGTATTTT.

The chain uses TRBV30 and TRBJ2-3; 9 positions match TRBD2. Unmatched junction bases numbered 8, after V lost 2 bases and J lost 5 bases. Germline CDR1 and CDR2: GTSNPN and SVGIG (reference sequence). The CDR3 contains 15 residues. The CDR3 reads CAWSRAGGLGDTQYF. The CDR3 nucleotides read TGTGCCTGGAGTCGGGCGGGGGGGCTAGGAGATACGCAGTATTTT.

The V gene is TRBV14, the J gene TRBJ1-6, with no clear D. From germline, CDR1 is SGHDN and CDR2 FVKESK. The CDR3 runs to 14 residues. V was trimmed by 0 bases and J by 7 bases, leaving 7 bases between them. The CDR3 DNA follows: TGTGCCAGCAGCCAAGAAGTCGGGAATTCACCCCTCCACTTT. Translating it yields CASSQEVGNSPLHF.

CDR3 in DNA: TGTGCCAGCTCACCATCGGGACAGGGTCCTAATGAAAAACTGTTTTTT. Protein: CASSPSGQGPNEKLFF. The chain is built from TRBV18 and TRBJ1-4; TRBD1 agrees at 9 bases. With V trimmed by 2 bases and J by 3 bases, 4 bases remained unmatched. CDR3 size: 16 residues. Germline V gene lookup returns CDR1 KGHSH and CDR2 LQKENI.

The chain links TRBV19 to TRBJ1-6; a possible D gene is TRBD1 (5 bases). V gave up 4 bases and J gave up 9 bases, with 13 bases separating them. This CDR3 has 14 amino acids. CDR1 is LNHDA, CDR2 SQIVND, per germline (reference sequence). The chain's CDR3 is CASSKGVLGSPLHF. In DNA form, the CDR3 reads TGTGCCAGTAGTAAAGGGGTGTTAGGTTCACCCCTCCACTTT.

This chain joins TRBV27 and TRBJ2-7; 7 positions match TRBD2. CDR1 and CDR2 (germline): MNHEY, SMNVEV (reference sequence). This CDR3 has 15 residues. V lost 5 bases, J lost 0 bases, and 7 bases stayed unmatched. CDR3 residues: CASSTVGGSSYEQYF. CDR3 sequence (DNA): TGTGCCAGCAGTACTGTCGGGGGGAGCTCCTACGAGCAGTACTTC.